This TCR beta chain originates from a study of CD8 T cells in Susac syndrome. Sequencing of TCR beta, carried out with a high-throughput approach, was applied to CD8+ and CD4+ T cells from the blood. Reverse transcription of roughly 0.45 to 1 ug RNA was performed with random hexamers. Across 54 Vbeta and 13 Jbeta, TCR beta CDR3 was amplified with immunoSEQ multiplex PCR. TCRdb independently ran MiXCR on the immunoSEQ multiplex PCR reads; one entry per CDR3 protein. Among under 95,000 distinct CDR3 sequences listed, 85% to 95% were seen once. The clonotype originates from a human donor with Susac syndrome. Sample: CD4+ T cells from PBMCs.

The CDR3 here is CASSPGSSDTQYF. DNA for the CDR3: TGTGCCAGCTCACCAGGGTCATCAGATACGCAGTATTTT. This chain connects TRBV18 to TRBJ2-3, with unresolved D. V lost 2 bases to trimming and J lost 4 bases, with 7 bases between them. CDR3 length: 13 residues. Germline V gene lookup returns CDR1 KGHSH and CDR2 LQKENI.